This T cell receptor beta chain was profiled in a study of OX40 agonist ivuxolimab in advanced cancers. As to this clone: The antigen remains unidentified.

Cycle 7 day 1, cycle 4 day 1, and baseline were the timepoints at which blood was sampled. The CDR3 spans 13 residues. Germline CDR1 and CDR2: SGHTS and YDEGEE. The V end lost 0 bases, the J end lost 5 bases, and 8 bases lay between the germline ends. Study-level findings and limits: At 0.1 to 3.0 mg/kg and by week 6, clonal expansion occurred in CD4+ and CD8+ blood T cells. The 0.1-3.0 mg/kg partial responders had among the lowest clonal expansion.

Repertoires were generated with immunoSEQ multiplex PCR, while TCRdb's copy carries only in-frame clones and drops some. The repertoire holds fewer than 40,000 clones, with more than 60% as singletons. This chain joins TRBV5-8 and TRBJ2-5; D call uncertain. The receptor was isolated from an adult with an advanced solid tumor such as melanoma, head and neck, liver or kidney cancer. The specimen comprised CD4+ or CD8+ T cells sorted from blood, sampled in a trial of the OX40 agonist ivuxolimab. The chain's CDR3 is CASSLVPRETQYF. CDR3 sequence (DNA): TGTGCCAGCAGCTTGGTCCCGAGGGAGACCCAGTACTTC.